The clone carrying this T cell receptor beta chain was recorded only once. Antigen specificity is unknown. The data stem from a study of T cell responses to AZD1222 COVID-19 vaccine. Turning to the study itself: The analysis combined second doses at about 4 or about 12 weeks. Study results and caveats: Close to half of all spike-specific TCRs reportedly target regions of the variants that are unmutated. Repertoires were obtained only post-peak T cell response.

V lost 5 bases and J 10 bases, leaving 21 bases between the germline ends. CDR3 length: 16 amino acids. The germline V gene encodes CDR1 SGHAT and CDR2 FQNNGV. This table comes from immunoSEQ multiplex PCR, and its TCRdb copy is limited to in-frame clones, with some not included. Counted here are about 150,000 clones, 75% to 90% occurring once; the ten biggest clones make up approximately 6.9%. This chain links TRBV11-2 with TRBJ1-6; perhaps TRBD1 as D (6 bases). The sequence was collected from an adult in good health. The sample was peripheral blood, taken on day 0 of AZD1222 vaccination. CDR3 amino acids: CASSLTYSTGSSPLHF. The CDR3 coding sequence is TGTGCCAGCAGCCTCACCTATTCGACAGGATCGTCACCCCTCCACTTT.